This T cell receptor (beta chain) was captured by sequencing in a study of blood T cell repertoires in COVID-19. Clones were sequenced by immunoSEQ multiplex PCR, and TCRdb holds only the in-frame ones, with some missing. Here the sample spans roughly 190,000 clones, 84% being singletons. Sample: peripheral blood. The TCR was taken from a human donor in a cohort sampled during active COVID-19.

CDR3 residues: CASSLAGGATEAFF. CDR3 sequence (DNA): TGTGCCAGCAGCTTAGCGGGAGGGGCCACTGAAGCTTTCTTT. This rearrangement joins TRBV7-9 to TRBJ1-1; maybe TRBD1 (5 bases). V lost 0 bases and J lost 4, with 9 bases in between. Germline CDR1 is SEHNR and CDR2 is FQNEAQ (reference sequence). The CDR3 contains 14 residues. Together with reference TRBV7-9 and TRBJ1-1, the CDR3 gives the full variable domain: DTGVSQNPRHKITKRGQNVTFRCDPISEHNRLYWYRQTLGQGPEFLTYFQNEAQLEKSRLLSDRFSAERPKGSFSTLEIQRTEQGDSAMYLCASSLAGGATEAFFGQGTRLTVV.